This T cell receptor beta chain was recorded in a study of preoperative IRX-2 immunotherapy in early breast cancer. To note about this clone: At one boundary the junction diverges from the germline segment, which might be a read error.

Sequencing used immunoSEQ multiplex PCR; TCRdb keeps in-frame clones, though not all of them. This table holds some 19,000 clones, around four fifths found once. CDR3 length: 15 residues. Germline-derived CDR1 and CDR2 are MRHNA and SNTAGT. Documented treatment: preoperative locoregional IRX-2 cytokine immunotherapy. The rearrangement joins TRBV6-4 to TRBJ1-3; 9 positions match TRBD1. This TCR was sampled from a human donor with breast cancer. Sample: lymph node tissue, taken after IRX-2 immunotherapy. CDR3 bases: TGTGCCAGCAGTTACTCGGGACAGGGCCTCCATTCTTTATATTTT. It encodes CASSYSGQGLHSLYF.